Below, 6 T cell receptor beta chains from the same sample are listed, as sequenced in a study of cytomegalovirus exposure and HLA in healthy donors (TCRdb year 2017). The library was obtained by the immunoSEQ multiplex PCR assay. For the multiplex PCR, a mixture combining 60 forward primers for TCR Vbeta segments and 13 reverse primers for TCR Jbeta segments was used. TCRdb took over this immuneACCESS table, retaining in-frame rearrangements with V and J assigned. Such tables are incomplete; in checked studies, under half of the missing clones stem from an unresolved V gene, and the remainder is unexplained. For this sample there are approximately 130,000 clones; more than 80% appear just once. Together, the top ten hold under 6% of the sample. Source material: PBMCs. The receptor source for this set is a woman in her thirties or forties in good health and CMV-seropositive.

The rearrangement joins TRBV5-6 to TRBJ2-2, with D perhaps TRBD1 (5 bases). Germline CDR1 and CDR2: SGHDT and YYEEEE. This CDR3 is 13 amino acids long. Trimming removed 1 base at V and 6 bases at J, with 7 bases between. The CDR3 DNA follows: TGTGCCAGCAGCTTGTCAGGGCCCGGGGAGCTGTTTTTT. It encodes CASSLSGPGELFF.

The chain links TRBV30 to TRBJ2-1; D may be TRBD2 (5 bases). The CDR3 runs to 13 residues. Trimming took 2 bases from V and 5 from J, leaving 10 bases between them. Germline CDR1 reads GTSNPN; CDR2 reads SVGIG (reference sequence). CDR3: CAWSLSSDNEQFF. CDR3 in DNA: TGTGCCTGGAGTCTCAGTAGCGACAATGAGCAGTTCTTC.

This clone was seen more than once but under ten times. J is TRBJ1-1 and V is TRBV7-3; a weak D match, TRBD1 (6 bases). The germline V gene encodes CDR1 SGHTA and CDR2 FQGTGA. V was trimmed by 4 bases and J by 11 bases, leaving 14 bases between them. The CDR3 is 12 amino acids. Written as DNA, the CDR3 is TGTGCCAGCAGCTGGAAAACAGGGACCGCTTTCTTT. Its translation is CASSWKTGTAFF.

This chain uses TRBV6-1 with TRBJ2-1; TRBD2 aligns across 11 bases. The CDR3 totals 15 residues. Germline CDR1 is MNHNS and CDR2 is SASEGT. Losses at the gene ends were 10 bases for V and 0 bases for J; bases not matched to a gene: 5. The CDR3 region has the DNA TGTGCCACGGCGACTAGCGGGAACTCCTACAATGAGCAGTTCTTC. It codes for CATATSGNSYNEQFF.

This chain connects TRBV7-8 to TRBJ2-7; 10 nucleotides line up with TRBD1. Trimming removed 5 bases from V and 5 bases from J; junction bases left unmatched: 6. Germline CDR1 and CDR2: SGHVS and FQNEAQ. The CDR3 runs to 14 residues. The CDR3 loop is CASSAPGQGNEQYF. CDR3 DNA: TGTGCCAGCAGCGCTCCGGGACAGGGGAACGAGCAGTACTTC.

V gene TRBV7-8 combines with J gene TRBJ2-3; 8 bases line up with TRBD1. This CDR3 has 15 amino acids. Trimming cost V 5 bases and J 3 bases; bases outside gene matches: 7. Germline V CDR1 and CDR2: SGHVS, FQNEAQ. CDR3 sequence (DNA): TGTGCCAGCAGCCCCGGGACAGGAAGGACAGATACGCAGTATTTT. This sequence encodes CASSPGTGRTDTQYF.